These 14 T cell receptor beta chains were all obtained from the same sample, sequenced in a study of neurological immune-mediated disorders. TCRdb re-analysed the 5' RACE reads in MiXCR, keeping a single row per CDR3 protein. The sample has 75,000 to 80,000 distinct CDR3 sequences, about 5% seen once. Material for sequencing was PBMCs. The receptors originated from a woman aged 25 to 39 with multiple sclerosis.

The J gene is TRBJ1-2, the V gene TRBV28, with 7 bases identical to TRBD1. Germline V gene lookup returns CDR1 MDHEN and CDR2 SYDVKM. The CDR3 runs 13 residues. With 6 bases clipped from V and 10 bases from J, the junction kept 11 bases outside the gene matches. The chain's CDR3 is CASSPAGQHYYTF. As DNA, the CDR3 is TGTGCCAGCAGCCCCGCGGGACAGCATTACTACACCTTC.

Ten or more counts support this clonotype. The chain is built from TRBV7-2 and TRBJ2-2; D is unclear. This CDR3 comprises 15 residues. Germline V lookup: CDR1 SGHTA, CDR2 FQGNSA. The ends were cut back, 5 bases at V and 0 bases at J, with 10 bases in the middle. CDR3 in amino acids: CASSPTSPNTGELFF. CDR3 coding DNA: TGTGCCAGCAGCCCGACAAGTCCGAACACCGGGGAGCTGTTTTTT. The full variable domain, in which reference TRBV7-2 and TRBJ2-2 provide the parts outside the CDR3, is GAGVSQSPSNKVTEKGKDVELRCDPISGHTALYWYRQSLGQGLEFLIYFQGNSAPDKSGLPSDRFSAERTGGSVSTLTIQRTQQEDSAVYLCASSPTSPNTGELFFGEGSRLTVL.

In this sample, this clonotype turned up many times. This chain joins TRBV20-1 and TRBJ1-1, with D possibly TRBD1 on 6 matching bases. CDR3 length: 13 amino acids. Germline CDR1 DFQATT, CDR2 SNEGSKA (reference sequence). V was cut by 6 bases and J by 4 bases, with 15 bases left in between. CDR3 coding DNA: TGCAGTGCCAAAGGGGGGCTGGCCACTGAAGCTTTCTTT. Amino acid sequence: CSAKGGLATEAFF.

This clonotype was recorded many times. J is TRBJ2-3 and V is TRBV28, with D uncertain. The CDR3 spans 16 residues. CDR1 is MDHEN and CDR2 is SYDVKM in the germline V gene. V lost 6 bases and J 0 bases, leaving 16 bases between the germline ends. The CDR3 spells CASSGSYYASTDTQYF. In nucleotides, the CDR3 is TGTGCCAGCAGCGGGTCCTACTACGCTAGCACAGATACGCAGTATTTT.

The rearrangement joins TRBV10-1 to TRBJ1-5; the D is unclear. CDR1 and CDR2 (germline): WNHNN, SYGVQD (reference sequence). Trimming took off 2 bases at V and 3 bases at J, with 5 bases between the two ends. The CDR3 sequence is 13 residues long. Here the CDR3 reads CASSETSNQPQHF. The CDR3 DNA follows: TGCGCCAGCAGTGAGACGTCCAATCAGCCCCAGCATTTT.

This clonotype has ten or more counts. The chain recombines TRBV5-1 with TRBJ2-1, with D perhaps matching TRBD1 (5 bases). The CDR3 length is 16 residues. Germline V gene lookup returns CDR1 SGHRS and CDR2 YFSETQ. Trimming shortened V by 1 base and J by 0 bases, and 11 bases separated the two germline ends. CDR3 loop: CASSLKGPSSYNEQFF. The DNA for the CDR3 is TGCGCCAGCAGCTTGAAGGGGCCTAGCTCCTACAATGAGCAGTTCTTC. The whole variable domain, filled in from reference TRBV5-1 and TRBJ2-1, reads KAGVTQTPRYLIKTRGQQVTLSCSPISGHRSVSWYQQTPGQGLQFLFEYFSETQRNKGNFPGRFSGRQFSNSRSEMNVSTLELGDSALYLCASSLKGPSSYNEQFFGPGTRLTVL.

This clonotype occurred many times. This sequence joins TRBV12-3 or TRBV12-4 and TRBJ2-1; 9 bases match TRBD2. Trimming removed 7 bases from V and 4 bases from J; junction bases left unmatched: 8. This CDR3 comprises 15 residues. CDR3 DNA sequence: TGTGCCAGCACCCGCGGGGGGGCCAATTACAATGAGCAGTTCTTC. As protein: CASTRGGANYNEQFF.

This clonotype was found many times. The V call is TRBV5-1, the J call TRBJ1-2, with 7 bases lining up with TRBD1. With 0 bases clipped from V and 0 bases from J, the junction kept 14 bases outside the gene matches. This CDR3 is 19 amino acids long. Germline assignment: CDR1 SGHRS and CDR2 YFSETQ. CDR3 bases: TGCGCCAGCAGCTTGGCCTTCGACAGGGCCCGGGCATCTAACTATGGCTACACCTTC. It translates to CASSLAFDRARASNYGYTF.

A few counts support this clonotype. This chain connects TRBV20-1 to TRBJ1-2, with 7 bases that match TRBD1. From germline, CDR1 is DFQATT and CDR2 SNEGSKA (reference sequence). Trimming cost V 4 bases and J 3 bases; bases outside gene matches: 8. This CDR3 comprises 14 residues. In nucleotides, the CDR3 is TGCAGTGCTACACACTTAACAGGGGACTATGGCTACACCTTC. Its protein product is CSATHLTGDYGYTF.

This clonotype was seen ten or more times. The genes are TRBV5-1 and TRBJ2-5; tentatively, D is TRBD1 or TRBD2 (5 bases each). V was clipped by 4 bases and J by 3 bases, with 10 bases between them. Germline V gene lookup returns CDR1 SGHRS and CDR2 YFSETQ. CDR3 length: 13 residues. The CDR3 is CASSTRGKETQYF. The CDR3 bases are TGCGCCAGCAGCACACGGGGCAAAGAGACCCAGTACTTC. The entire variable domain, with the rest obtained from reference TRBV5-1 and TRBJ2-5, is as follows: KAGVTQTPRYLIKTRGQQVTLSCSPISGHRSVSWYQQTPGQGLQFLFEYFSETQRNKGNFPGRFSGRQFSNSRSEMNVSTLELGDSALYLCASSTRGKETQYFGPGTRLLVL.

This clonotype was seen many times. The J gene is TRBJ1-3, the V gene TRBV20-1, with D possibly matching TRBD1 (5 bases). The CDR3 spans 14 residues. Germline CDR1 DFQATT, CDR2 SNEGSKA (reference sequence). Trimming stripped 0 bases from V and 1 base from J, with 7 bases between. The DNA for the CDR3 is TGCAGTGCTAGAGACTGGGGGTCTGGAAACACCATATATTTT. This translates into CSARDWGSGNTIYF.

This clonotype was counted ten times or more. The rearrangement links TRBV20-1 to TRBJ2-3; 7 positions agree with TRBD2. V shed 5 bases, J shed 3 bases, and the junction held 17 bases outside the gene matches. There are 17 residues in the CDR3. Germline CDR1 is DFQATT and CDR2 is SNEGSKA (reference sequence). The CDR3 DNA follows: TGCAGTGCTCCGGGGCCCACTAGCGCTAGGGGTACAGATACGCAGTATTTT. It specifies CSAPGPTSARGTDTQYF.

Ten or more counts support this clonotype. The chain couples TRBV20-1 to TRBJ1-2; D gene unclear. V lost 3 bases to trimming and J lost 2 bases, with 10 bases between them. The CDR3 extends over 13 amino acids. Germline V gene data show CDR1 as DFQATT and CDR2 as SNEGSKA (reference sequence). The CDR3 nucleotides are TGCAGTGCTAGTCTAGACGGAAACTATGGCTACACCTTC. As protein: CSASLDGNYGYTF.

The chain joins TRBV5-1 to TRBJ2-1; 8 bases align to TRBD1. Unmatched junction bases numbered 7, after V lost 0 bases and J lost 5 bases. Germline CDR1 and CDR2: SGHRS and YFSETQ. CDR3 length equals 16 residues. CDR3 region: CASSLAGQGLNNEQFF. DNA for the CDR3: TGCGCCAGCAGCTTGGCCGGACAGGGTTTGAACAATGAGCAGTTCTTC.